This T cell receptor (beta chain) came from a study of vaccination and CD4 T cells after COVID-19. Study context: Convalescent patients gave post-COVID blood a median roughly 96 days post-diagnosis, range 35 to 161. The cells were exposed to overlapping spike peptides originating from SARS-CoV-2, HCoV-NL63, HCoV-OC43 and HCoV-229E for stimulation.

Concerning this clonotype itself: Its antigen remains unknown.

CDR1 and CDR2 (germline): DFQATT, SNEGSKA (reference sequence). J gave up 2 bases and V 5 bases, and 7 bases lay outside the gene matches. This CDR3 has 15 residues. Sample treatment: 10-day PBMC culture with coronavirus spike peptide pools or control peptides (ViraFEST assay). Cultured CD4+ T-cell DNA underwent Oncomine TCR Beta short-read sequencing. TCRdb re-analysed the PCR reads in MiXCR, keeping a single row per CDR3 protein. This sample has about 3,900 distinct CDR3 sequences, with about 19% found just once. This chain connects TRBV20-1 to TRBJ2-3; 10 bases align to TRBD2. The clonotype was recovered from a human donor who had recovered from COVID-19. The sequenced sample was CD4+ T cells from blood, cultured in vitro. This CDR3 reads CSALSGGAITDTQYF. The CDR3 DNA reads TGCAGTGCTTTGAGCGGGGGGGCGATCACAGATACGCAGTATTTT.